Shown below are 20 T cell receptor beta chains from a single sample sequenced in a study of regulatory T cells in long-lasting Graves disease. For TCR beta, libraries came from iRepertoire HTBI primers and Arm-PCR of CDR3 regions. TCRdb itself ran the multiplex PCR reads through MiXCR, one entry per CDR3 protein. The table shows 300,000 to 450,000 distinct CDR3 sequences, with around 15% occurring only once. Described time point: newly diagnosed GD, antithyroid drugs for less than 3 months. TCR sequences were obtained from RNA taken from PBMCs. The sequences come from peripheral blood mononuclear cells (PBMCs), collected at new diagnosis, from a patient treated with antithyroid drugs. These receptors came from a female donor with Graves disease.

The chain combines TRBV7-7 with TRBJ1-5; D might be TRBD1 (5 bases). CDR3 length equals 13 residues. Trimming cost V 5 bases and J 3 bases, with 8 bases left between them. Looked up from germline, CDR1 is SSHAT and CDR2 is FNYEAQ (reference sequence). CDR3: CASSRDFNQPQHF. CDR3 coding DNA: TGTGCCAGCAGCCGGGACTTCAATCAGCCCCAGCATTTT. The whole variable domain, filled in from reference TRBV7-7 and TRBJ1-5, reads GAGVSQSPRYKVTKRGQDVTLRCDPISSHATLYWYQQALGQGPEFLTYFNYEAQPDKSGLPSDRFSAERPEGSISTLTIQRTEQRDSAMYRCASSRDFNQPQHFGDGTRLSIL.

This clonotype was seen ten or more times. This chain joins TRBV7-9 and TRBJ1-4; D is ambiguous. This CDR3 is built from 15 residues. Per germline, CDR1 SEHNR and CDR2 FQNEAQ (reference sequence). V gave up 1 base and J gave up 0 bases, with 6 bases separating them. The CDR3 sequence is CASSLEAATNEKLFF. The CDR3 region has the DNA TGTGCCAGCAGCTTAGAAGCCGCAACTAATGAAAAACTGTTTTTT.

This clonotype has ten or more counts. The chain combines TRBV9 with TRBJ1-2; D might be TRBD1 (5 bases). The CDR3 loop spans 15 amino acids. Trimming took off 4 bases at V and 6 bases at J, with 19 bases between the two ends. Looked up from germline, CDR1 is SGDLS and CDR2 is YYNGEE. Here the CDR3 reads CASSRTGPRADGYTF. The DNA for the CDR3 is TGTGCCAGCAGCCGGACCGGGCCCAGGGCCGATGGCTACACCTTC.

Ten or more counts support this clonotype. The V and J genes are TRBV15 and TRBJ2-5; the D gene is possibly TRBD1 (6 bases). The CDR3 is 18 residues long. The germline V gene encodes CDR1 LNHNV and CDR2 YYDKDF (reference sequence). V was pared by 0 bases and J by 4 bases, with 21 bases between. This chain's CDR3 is CATSRDRRPSARGETQYF. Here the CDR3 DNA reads TGTGCCACCAGCAGAGATCGGAGGCCTTCGGCCAGGGGAGAGACCCAGTACTTC.

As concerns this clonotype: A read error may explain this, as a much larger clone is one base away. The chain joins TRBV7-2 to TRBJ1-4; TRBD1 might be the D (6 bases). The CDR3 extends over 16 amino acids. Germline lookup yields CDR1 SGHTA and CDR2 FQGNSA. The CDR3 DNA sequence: TGTGCCTGCAGCTTAACACAGGGTGGCACTAATGAAAAACTGTTTTTT. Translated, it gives CACSLTQGGTNEKLFF.

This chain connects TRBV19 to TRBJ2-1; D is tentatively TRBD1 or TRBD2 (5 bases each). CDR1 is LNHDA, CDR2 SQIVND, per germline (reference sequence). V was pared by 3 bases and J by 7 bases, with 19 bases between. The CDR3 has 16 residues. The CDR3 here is CASSISGDATRNEQFF. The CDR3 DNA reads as TGTGCCAGTAGTATTAGTGGGGACGCTACCAGGAATGAGCAGTTCTTC.

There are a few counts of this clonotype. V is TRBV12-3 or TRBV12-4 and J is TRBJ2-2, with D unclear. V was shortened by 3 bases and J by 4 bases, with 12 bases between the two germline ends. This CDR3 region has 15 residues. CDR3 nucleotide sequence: TGTGCCAGCAGTTTGCGGATTCAGAGCACCGGGGAGCTGTTTTTT. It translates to CASSLRIQSTGELFF.

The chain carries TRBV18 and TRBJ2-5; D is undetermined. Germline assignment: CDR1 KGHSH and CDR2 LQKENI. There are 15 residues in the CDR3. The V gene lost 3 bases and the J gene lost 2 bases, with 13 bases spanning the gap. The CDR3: CASSPRLAGQETQYF. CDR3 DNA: TGTGCCAGCTCACCCCGGTTGGCAGGACAAGAGACCCAGTACTTC. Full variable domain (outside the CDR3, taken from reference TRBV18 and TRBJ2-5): NAGVMQNPRHLVRRRGQEARLRCSPMKGHSHVYWYRQLPEEGLKFMVYLQKENIIDESGMPKERFSAEFPKEGPSILRIQQVVRGDSAAYFCASSPRLAGQETQYFGPGTRLLVL.

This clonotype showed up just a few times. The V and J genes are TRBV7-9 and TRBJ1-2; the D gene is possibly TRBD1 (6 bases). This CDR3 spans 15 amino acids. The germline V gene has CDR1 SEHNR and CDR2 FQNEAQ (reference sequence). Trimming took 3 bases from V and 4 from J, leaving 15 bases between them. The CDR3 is CASSFVRQDTYGYTF. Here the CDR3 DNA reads TGTGCCAGCAGCTTTGTCCGACAGGATACCTATGGCTACACCTTC.

The CDR3 DNA is TGTGCCAGCAGTTTATTGTCTAGCAACACTGAAGCTTTCTTT. Translation: CASSLLSSNTEAFF. J is TRBJ1-1 and V is TRBV28; D is uncertain. This CDR3 has 14 residues. The V and J ends lost 1 base and 2 bases respectively, with 8 bases between them. The germline CDR1 and CDR2 sequences are MDHEN and SYDVKM.

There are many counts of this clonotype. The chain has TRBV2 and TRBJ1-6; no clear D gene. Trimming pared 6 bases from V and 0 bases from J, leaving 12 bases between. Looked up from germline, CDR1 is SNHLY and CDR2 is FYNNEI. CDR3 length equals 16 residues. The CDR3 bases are TGTGCCAGCAGCGTGAGGGCTAGCTCCTATAATTCACCCCTCCACTTT. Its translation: CASSVRASSYNSPLHF. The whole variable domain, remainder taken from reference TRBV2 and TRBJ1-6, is EPEVTQTPSHQVTQMGQEVILRCVPISNHLYFYWYRQILGQKVEFLVSFYNNEISEKSEIFDDQFSVERPDGSNFTLKIRSTKLEDSAMYFCASSVRASSYNSPLHFGNGTRLTVT.

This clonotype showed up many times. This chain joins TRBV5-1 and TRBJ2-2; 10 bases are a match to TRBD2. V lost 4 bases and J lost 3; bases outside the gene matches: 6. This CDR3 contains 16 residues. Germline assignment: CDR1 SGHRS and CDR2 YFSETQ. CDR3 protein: CASSASGRPDTGELFF. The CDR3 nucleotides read TGCGCCAGCAGCGCTAGCGGGAGACCGGACACCGGGGAGCTGTTTTTT.

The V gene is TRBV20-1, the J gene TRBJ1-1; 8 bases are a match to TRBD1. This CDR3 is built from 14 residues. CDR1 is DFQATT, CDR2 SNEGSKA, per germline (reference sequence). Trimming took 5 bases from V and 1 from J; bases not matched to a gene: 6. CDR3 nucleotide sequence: TGCAGTGCTTTCCCGGGACAGGCGAACACTGAAGCTTTCTTT. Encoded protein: CSAFPGQANTEAFF.

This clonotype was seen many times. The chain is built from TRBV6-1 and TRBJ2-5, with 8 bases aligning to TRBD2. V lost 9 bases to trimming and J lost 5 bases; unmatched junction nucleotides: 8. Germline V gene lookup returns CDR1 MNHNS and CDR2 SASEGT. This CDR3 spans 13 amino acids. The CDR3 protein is CASFSGKFETQYF. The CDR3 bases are TGTGCCAGTTTTAGCGGGAAGTTCGAGACCCAGTACTTC.

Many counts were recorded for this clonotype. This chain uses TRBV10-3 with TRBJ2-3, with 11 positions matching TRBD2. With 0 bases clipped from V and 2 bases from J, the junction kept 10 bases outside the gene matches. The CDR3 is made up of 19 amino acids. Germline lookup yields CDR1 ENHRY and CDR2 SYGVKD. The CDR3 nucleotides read TGTGCCATCAGTGAGTCGAATGTTCCGGGACTAGCGGCCACAGATACGCAGTATTTT. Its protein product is CAISESNVPGLAATDTQYF.

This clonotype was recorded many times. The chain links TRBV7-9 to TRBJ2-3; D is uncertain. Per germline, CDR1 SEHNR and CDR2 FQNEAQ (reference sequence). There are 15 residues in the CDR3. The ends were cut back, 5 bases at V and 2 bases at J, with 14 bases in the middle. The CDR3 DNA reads TGTGCCAGCAGCCCGGGTCCGTCCCTCACAGATACGCAGTATTTT. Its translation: CASSPGPSLTDTQYF.

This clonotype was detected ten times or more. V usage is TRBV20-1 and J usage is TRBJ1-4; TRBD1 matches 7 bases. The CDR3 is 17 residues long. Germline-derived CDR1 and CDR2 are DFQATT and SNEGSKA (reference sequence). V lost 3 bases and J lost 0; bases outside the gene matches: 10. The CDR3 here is CSARPRAGGATNEKLFF. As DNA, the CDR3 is TGCAGTGCTAGGCCGCGGGCAGGGGGAGCAACTAATGAAAAACTGTTTTTT.

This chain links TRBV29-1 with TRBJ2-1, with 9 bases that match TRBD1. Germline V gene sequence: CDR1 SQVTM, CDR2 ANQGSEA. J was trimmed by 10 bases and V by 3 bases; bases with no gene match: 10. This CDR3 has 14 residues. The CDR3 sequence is CSVEAGQGIHEQFF. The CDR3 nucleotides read TGCAGCGTTGAGGCGGGACAGGGTATACACGAGCAGTTCTTC.

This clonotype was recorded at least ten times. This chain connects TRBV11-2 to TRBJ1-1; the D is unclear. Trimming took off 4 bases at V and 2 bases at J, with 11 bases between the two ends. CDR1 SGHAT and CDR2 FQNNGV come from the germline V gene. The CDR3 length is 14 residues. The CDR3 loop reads CASSSVRVNTEAFF. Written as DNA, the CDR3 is TGTGCCAGCAGCTCCGTCAGAGTAAACACTGAAGCTTTCTTT.

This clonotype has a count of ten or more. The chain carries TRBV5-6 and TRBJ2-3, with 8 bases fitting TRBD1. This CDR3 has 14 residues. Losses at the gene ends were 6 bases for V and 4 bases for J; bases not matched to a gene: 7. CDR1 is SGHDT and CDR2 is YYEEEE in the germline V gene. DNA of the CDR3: TGTGCCAGCATCTACTCAGGGGGCGCAGATACGCAGTATTTT. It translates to CASIYSGGADTQYF.